The clone carrying this T cell receptor (beta chain) was found many times. What it binds is not known. This specimen belongs to a study of regulatory T cells in long-lasting Graves disease. Study observations and caveats: Patients with persistent disease showed a bias toward TRBV28, TRBJ1-2 and TRBJ2-5. The study found persistent patients shared more public clonotypes (approximately 2,700) than new patients (over 900). Possibly, accuracy suffered from the small sample size.

Trimming left V 6 bases short and J 4 bases short, with 10 bases between. The CDR3 is 11 residues long. CDR1 is DFQATT and CDR2 is SNEGSKA in the germline V gene (reference sequence). Specified time point: persistent/refractory GD, antithyroid drugs over 5 years with positive TRAb. Following extraction of RNA from PBMCs, that RNA was used to make the TCR library. Graves' disease diagnoses used American Thyroid Association guidelines. To make TCR beta libraries, researchers used iRepertoire HTBI primers and Arm-PCR of CDR3 regions. From the multiplex PCR reads, TCRdb called clonotypes with MiXCR, one entry per CDR3 protein. Among about 460,000 distinct CDR3 sequences listed, approximately 22% were seen once.

This receptor was obtained from a female donor with Graves disease. Sample: peripheral blood mononuclear cells (PBMCs), taken when the disease was refractory, from a patient treated with antithyroid drugs. V and J are TRBV20-1 and TRBJ2-7; the D is unclear. CDR3 sequence (DNA): TGCAGTGCCGCGGACCGATACGAGCAGTACTTC. It yields the protein CSAADRYEQYF.